These 9 T cell receptor beta chains were sequenced from one sample in a study of blood T cell repertoires in COVID-19. Assay used: immunoSEQ multiplex PCR; TCRdb lists only in-frame clones, some missing. Found here are 10,000 to 15,000 clones, approximately 72% of them singletons; the top ten hold over 9%. The sequencing input was peripheral blood. The origin of the receptors is a man aged 55 to 70 with COVID-19, enrolled during active disease.

The rearrangement links TRBV19 to TRBJ2-1; a possible D gene is TRBD1 (5 bases). The CDR3 runs 15 residues. Germline CDR1 LNHDA, CDR2 SQIVND (reference sequence). The V end was cut by 6 bases, the J end by 8 bases, with 20 bases between. The CDR3 coding sequence is TGTGCCAGTAGGGCCCAGGGTGCCGACCTCGATGAGCAGTTCTTC. The encoded protein is CASRAQGADLDEQFF.

The gene calls are TRBV3-1 (or the pseudogene TRBV3-2) and TRBJ2-5; no definite D call. V was clipped by 4 bases and J by 1 base, with 10 bases between them. CDR1 and CDR2 (germline): LGHDT, YNNKEL (reference sequence). This CDR3 contains 14 residues. CDR3 residues: CASSLSSFQETQYF. The CDR3 DNA follows: TGTGCCAGCAGCCTATCCAGTTTCCAAGAGACCCAGTACTTC.

This chain uses TRBV19 with TRBJ1-6; weak D call: TRBD1 (6 bases). Trimming pared 5 bases from V and 0 bases from J, leaving 11 bases between. The length of the CDR3 is 16 residues. Germline assignment: CDR1 LNHDA and CDR2 SQIVND (reference sequence). CDR3: CASSWATGSYNSPLHF. The CDR3 DNA sequence: TGTGCCAGTAGTTGGGCGACAGGCTCCTATAATTCACCCCTCCACTTT.

This rearrangement joins TRBV30 to TRBJ2-3, with 9 bases that match TRBD2. After removal of 0 bases from V and 7 bases from J, the junction contained 5 bases not matched to a gene. This CDR3 contains 14 residues. The germline gives CDR1 GTSNPN, CDR2 SVGIG (reference sequence). The CDR3 nucleotides read TGTGCCTGGAGTGTAGCGGGGGGCGTAAATACGCAGTATTTT. It translates to CAWSVAGGVNTQYF.

The CDR3 region is CASSPRDTSYEQYV. CDR3 DNA: TGTGCCAGCTCACCCCGGGACACCTCCTACGAGCAGTACGTC. The chain is built from TRBV18 and TRBJ2-7; D possibly corresponds to TRBD1 (6 bases). V lost 3 bases and J lost 0, with 9 bases in between. The CDR3 covers 14 residues. Germline V gene data show CDR1 as KGHSH and CDR2 as LQKENI.

This clone came up once. Its ends do not fully match the called genes, so a read error is possible. The chain combines TRBV6-1 with TRBJ2-2; D is unresolved. This CDR3 comprises 11 residues. Germline CDR1 reads MNHNS; CDR2 reads SASEGT. CDR3 amino acids: CASSEAAAPTF. The CDR3 bases are TGTGCCAGCAGTGAAGCGGCGGCTCCGACCTTT.

The V call is TRBV6-5, the J call TRBJ2-1; D gene uncertain. Germline assignment: CDR1 MNHEY and CDR2 SVGAGI. Trimming took off 2 bases at V and 7 bases at J, with 9 bases between the two ends. The CDR3 extends over 13 amino acids. In DNA form, the CDR3 reads TGTGCCAGCAGTTACCCAACACCTAATGAGCAGTTCTTC. Its translation: CASSYPTPNEQFF.

This chain links TRBV28 with TRBJ2-2, with 9 bases matching TRBD2. The V segment lost 3 bases and the J segment 5 bases; nucleotides outside the gene matches: 4. Germline CDR1 reads MDHEN; CDR2 reads SYDVKM. This CDR3 contains 15 residues. CDR3 loop: CASSLGTSGTGELFF. CDR3 nucleotide sequence: TGTGCCAGCAGTTTGGGTACTAGCGGGACCGGGGAGCTGTTTTTT.

The J gene is TRBJ1-5, the V gene TRBV4-2, with D unclear. Germline CDR1 and CDR2: LGHNA and YNFKEQ. The V and J ends lost 1 base and 4 bases respectively, with 5 bases between them. The CDR3 length is 13 residues. The CDR3 here is CASSQAGNQPQHF. CDR3 nucleotide sequence: TGTGCCAGCAGCCAAGCCGGGAATCAGCCCCAGCATTTT.